A selection of T cell receptor beta chains follows, all from one sample in a study of T-cell memory formation after mild COVID-19. MiXCR was run by TCRdb on the 5' RACE reads, yielding one entry per CDR3 protein. The sample lists 250,000 to 350,000 distinct CDR3 sequences; about 13% were seen once. Sequenced sample: PBMCs or a T cell subset sorted from them (not recorded which). The receptors come from a man aged 18 to 29 who had mild COVID-19 (a few samples of this study predate the infection). Cell type and time point are not known. Both conserved end residues are trimmed from each CDR3. The order of the fields is J gene, V gene, D gene, CDR3 protein. The D gene is left open where the match is weak.

TRBJ2-1 TRBV29-1 TRBD2 SVDPSGAVRSQF
TRBJ1-1 TRBV12-3/TRBV12-4 NA ASSESLTEAF
TRBJ1-1 TRBV4-3 NA ASSQGGPPGTEAF
TRBJ2-3 TRBV6-2/TRBV6-3 TRBD2 ASSYSGLAGTDTQY
TRBJ2-1 TRBV19 NA ASSTPLREQF
TRBJ2-3 TRBV12-3/TRBV12-4 NA ASREGRGTDTQY
TRBJ1-2 TRBV6-1 NA ASSSGEPWGYGYT
TRBJ2-7 TRBV12-3/TRBV12-4 NA ASSRRAGNYEQY
TRBJ1-2 TRBV3-1 NA ASSQDRRFSYGYT
TRBJ2-1 TRBV4-3 TRBD1 ASSQDADRDYNEQF
TRBJ2-2 TRBV5-5 TRBD1 ASSAQDRATGELF
TRBJ2-5 TRBV5-4 TRBD2 ASSSNAGGQETQY
TRBJ2-1 TRBV12-3/TRBV12-4 NA ASSLGLRNNEQF
TRBJ2-1 TRBV6-4 TRBD2 ASSPTSGEYNEQF
TRBJ1-1 TRBV5-1 NA ASSPLGQNTEAF
TRBJ1-1 TRBV5-1 TRBD1 ATSPETGQGTTEAF
TRBJ1-4 TRBV7-2 NA ASSLTTYEKLF
TRBJ2-1 TRBV11-2 NA ASSRGGGGASYNEQF
TRBJ1-2 TRBV28 NA ASSFRDTFFGYT
TRBJ1-2 TRBV6-6 NA ASSKAENYGYT
TRBJ1-1 TRBV29-1 TRBD1 SVEDLAAGGWAEAF
TRBJ2-1 TRBV28 NA ASSFPTASEQF
TRBJ1-1 TRBV11-2 NA ASSFGVGLAEAF
TRBJ2-3 TRBV7-9 NA ASSLGLGVATQY
TRBJ1-5 TRBV5-5 TRBD1 ASRRTGEMSNQPQH
TRBJ1-3 TRBV6-5 NA ASRQGQSSGNTIY
TRBJ2-7 TRBV5-1 NA ASSFDGNSYEQY
TRBJ2-1 TRBV7-3 NA ASSLQTGNEQF
TRBJ2-1 TRBV11-2 NA ASSDGGSYNEQF
TRBJ1-1 TRBV5-1 NA ASSLEWGGHTEAF
TRBJ2-1 TRBV7-6 TRBD2 ASSLGSSGTYNEQF
TRBJ2-6 TRBV5-1 NA ASSLVAGTTYSGANVLT
TRBJ2-3 TRBV10-3 NA AISERDTQY
TRBJ2-7 TRBV5-1 TRBD1 ASSLRRGRVHSEQY
TRBJ1-4 TRBV20-1 NA SARDATNEKLF
TRBJ2-1 TRBV7-9 NA ASHAAYNEQF
TRBJ2-2 TRBV4-3 NA ASSQEILGTGELF
TRBJ2-7 TRBV5-6 TRBD1 ASSHGQGAFYYEQY
TRBJ2-1 TRBV5-1 NA ASSLIGPYNEQF
TRBJ1-1 TRBV15 NA ATSKDSRYSAF
TRBJ1-1 TRBV20-1 NA SARGQNTEAF
TRBJ2-1 TRBV24-1 NA ATSDPLREQF